The 9 T cell receptor beta chains given below trace back to one sample, sequenced in a study of T cells in Graves' hyperthyroidism and ophthalmopathy (dated by TCRdb to about 2019). The library came from multiplex PCR. Instrument used: Illumina HiSeq 2000. Amplification of TCR beta CDR3 regions was carried out from RNA transcripts. The first round of RT-PCR for the TCR CDR3 was performed with the HTBI primer set and the Qiagen OneStep RT-PCR kit. In TCRdb, the public reads were trimmed at Q25 with fastp and aligned with MiXCR, with productive beta chains retained. CDR3 protein sequences are deduplicated, and each keeps its most common genes and DNA. The sample table holds about 400,000 distinct CDR3 sequences, of which around 13% were seen once. The ten largest clones represent around 20% of the sample. The specimen was blood. The receptors derive from a woman under 40 with Graves' ophthalmopathy.

This clonotype has a count of ten or more. The gene calls are TRBV5-1 and TRBJ1-2; maybe TRBD1 (6 bases). CDR1 is SGHRS and CDR2 is YFSETQ in the germline V gene. The CDR3 has 14 amino acids. Between the trimmed V and J ends, which lost 3 bases and 5 bases, there was a span of 14 bases. The CDR3 reads CASSSGEGVYGYTF. CDR3 in DNA: TGCGCCAGCAGCTCGGGCGAGGGGGTGTATGGCTACACCTTC.

This clonotype was seen ten or more times. The rearrangement joins TRBV7-8 to TRBJ2-5; a possible D gene is TRBD1 (7 bases). The CDR3 consists of 11 residues. V was clipped by 5 bases and J by 7 bases, with 8 bases between them. Germline lookup yields CDR1 SGHVS and CDR2 FQNEAQ. The CDR3 sequence is CASSQGGTQYF. The CDR3 bases are TGTGCCAGCAGCCAGGGGGGGACCCAGTACTTC.

This clonotype has at least ten counts. V is TRBV7-6 and J is TRBJ2-2, with 10 bases lining up with TRBD2. Germline V gene sequence: CDR1 SGHVS, CDR2 FNYEAQ. J lost 2 bases, V lost 0 bases, and 6 bases had no gene match. This CDR3 has 18 residues. CDR3 sequence reads: CASSLAQAGGPNTGELFF. The CDR3 coding sequence is TGTGCCAGCAGCTTAGCACAAGCGGGGGGGCCCAACACCGGGGAGCTGTTTTTT. The full variable domain, with the rest looked up from reference TRBV7-6 and TRBJ2-2, is GAGVSQSPRYKVTKRGQDVALRCDPISGHVSLYWYRQALGQGPEFLTYFNYEAQQDKSGLPNDRFSAERPEGSISTLTIQRTEQRDSAMYRCASSLAQAGGPNTGELFFGEGSRLTVL.

V gene TRBV28 combines with J gene TRBJ2-7; TRBD2 matches 8 bases. The V gene's germline CDR1 is MDHEN and CDR2 SYDVKM. Germline trimming cut 2 bases from V and 7 bases from J; bases unmatched to any gene: 7. The CDR3 has 14 amino acids. The CDR3 bases are TGTGCCAGCAGTTTAACGGGGGGGCAGGGTGAGCAGTACTTC. As protein: CASSLTGGQGEQYF.

The table lists this clonotype with many counts. This chain uses TRBV15 with TRBJ1-3, with unresolved D. Per germline, CDR1 LNHNV and CDR2 YYDKDF (reference sequence). This CDR3 has 18 amino acids. V dropped 2 bases and J dropped 0 bases, with 17 bases sitting between them. The CDR3 protein is CATSRNPMGSSSGNTIYF. CDR3 DNA sequence: TGTGCCACCAGCAGAAATCCCATGGGGTCGAGCTCTGGAAACACCATATATTTT.

This clonotype was seen ten or more times. The chain uses TRBV3-1 and TRBJ1-4; the D is unclear. Germline CDR1 and CDR2: LGHDT and YNNKEL (reference sequence). Trimming left V 6 bases short and J 0 bases short, with 5 bases between. This CDR3 has 13 amino acids. CDR3 amino acids: CASRGTTNEKLFF. DNA of the CDR3: TGTGCCAGCAGAGGGACAACTAATGAAAAACTGTTTTTT.

This chain connects TRBV15 to TRBJ1-5; weak D call: TRBD1 (5 bases). The germline gives CDR1 LNHNV, CDR2 YYDKDF (reference sequence). The CDR3 spans 18 residues. V dropped 0 bases and J dropped 7 bases, with 22 bases sitting between them. DNA for the CDR3: TGTGCCACCAGCAGAGATAGGTTACAGGCAATTGTGGGGCAGCCCCAGCATTTT. Translation: CATSRDRLQAIVGQPQHF.

Ten or more counts support this clonotype. This chain joins TRBV20-1 and TRBJ2-1, with 8 bases identical to TRBD2. Germline V lookup: CDR1 DFQATT, CDR2 SNEGSKA (reference sequence). The CDR3 covers 16 residues. V trimming: 3 bases; J trimming: 5 bases; junction bases outside the gene matches: 12. CDR3 residues: CSASFRGGPSNNEQFF. The DNA of the CDR3 is TGCAGTGCTAGCTTCCGCGGGGGGCCCTCTAACAATGAGCAGTTCTTC.

The chain combines TRBV19 with TRBJ1-1; D not certain. CDR3 length: 12 residues. From germline, CDR1 is LNHDA and CDR2 SQIVND (reference sequence). Between the trimmed V and J ends, which lost 3 bases and 8 bases, there was a span of 10 bases. CDR3 in amino acids: CASSIGKQEAFF. The CDR3 nucleotides are TGTGCCAGTAGTATTGGGAAACAGGAAGCTTTCTTT.